Listed below are T cell receptor beta chains from one sample, sequenced in a study of T cell repertoires in cytomegalovirus infection. No antigen is known for these receptors. TCRdb called the reads again in MiXCR, with one record for every CDR3 protein. The sample records a few hundred thousand distinct CDR3 sequences, around 20% being singletons. Sequencing used cultured PBMCs, obtained from culture after CMV antigen stimulation. The source of these receptors is a human donor in good health (CMV status not recorded). Some clones in this sample may be carry-over from other donors' samples. Both conserved end residues are part of each CDR3. The D gene is left open where the match is weak. Clone size is not always given. Where it is, it says once, few, many or a class for expanded clones.

>once|13|TRBJ1-1|NA|TRBV2
TGTGCCAGCAGTCTAATATTTGACAGTGACGCTTTCTTT
CASSLIFDSDAFF
>NA|13|TRBJ1-5|NA|TRBV18
TGTGCCAGCTCACCAGGGTTGGACCAGCCCCAGCATTTT
CASSPGLDQPQHF
>NA|15|TRBJ1-5|NA|TRBV6-1
TGTGCCAGCATACAGGGACGCTATAGCAATCAGCCCCAGCATTTT
CASIQGRYSNQPQHF
>few|14|TRBJ2-2|TRBD2|TRBV12-3/TRBV12-4
TGTGCCAGCAGCTGGGACTACAACACCGGGGAGCTGTTTTTT
CASSWDYNTGELFF
>NA|13|TRBJ2-1|TRBD2|TRBV5-1
TGCGCCACGGCTAGATCGGGGGGGAATGAGCAGTTCTTC
CATARSGGNEQFF
>few|17|TRBJ2-5|TRBD2|TRBV3-1
TGTGCCAGCAGCCAACTAGCGGGCCCCATAACCCAAGAGACCCAGTACTTC
CASSQLAGPITQETQYF
>many|15|TRBJ1-1|NA|TRBV7-9
TGTGCCAGCAGCCCGGGACCAGGCGTGTACACTGAAGCTTTCTTT
CASSPGPGVYTEAFF
>many|14|TRBJ2-7|NA|TRBV27
TGTGCCAGCAGTTTCCGACAGAGCTCCTACGAGCAGTACTTC
CASSFRQSSYEQYF
>NA|11|TRBJ2-5|NA|TRBV20-1
TGCAGTGCGGCTCGGGAAGAGACCCAGTACTTC
CSAAREETQYF
>many|15|TRBJ1-2|NA|TRBV11-1
TGTGCCAGCAGCTTTGACAACAGGGTCGAGTATGGCTACACCTTC
CASSFDNRVEYGYTF
>NA|13|TRBJ2-1|NA|TRBV2
TGTGCCAGCAGTGAATACGAAAGTTATGAGCAGTTCTTC
CASSEYESYEQFF